Shown below are 8 T cell receptor beta chains from a single sample sequenced in a study of blood T cell repertoires in COVID-19. This table comes from immunoSEQ multiplex PCR, and its TCRdb copy is limited to in-frame clones, with some not included. The data show 35,000 to 40,000 clones, about 84% seen once. The specimen sequenced was peripheral blood. The source is an elderly man with active or convalescent COVID-19.

The V call is TRBV5-5, the J call TRBJ2-7, with TRBD1 matching over 9 bases. The CDR3 totals 14 residues. CDR1 and CDR2 from the germline V gene are SGHKS and YYEKEE (reference sequence). Losses at the gene ends were 4 bases for V and 3 bases for J; bases not matched to a gene: 5. CDR3 loop: CASSQEDRGYEQYF. Here the CDR3 DNA reads TGTGCCAGCAGCCAGGAGGACAGGGGCTACGAGCAGTACTTC.

In its sample, this clone ranks as large. The chain uses TRBV5-3 and TRBJ2-1, with D possibly being TRBD1 (6 bases). TRBV5-3 is an ORF; its function is uncertain. The CDR3 extends over 15 amino acids. Between the trimmed V and J ends, which lost 5 bases and 6 bases, there was a span of 18 bases. In nucleotides, the CDR3 is TGTGCCAGAAGTACCGGACAGTGTAACCCCAATGAGCAGTTCTTC. It translates to CARSTGQCNPNEQFF.

The V and J genes are TRBV7-9 and TRBJ2-1; D is perhaps TRBD2 (6 bases). Germline-derived CDR1 and CDR2 are SEHNR and FQNEAQ (reference sequence). V lost 2 bases and J lost 7, with 12 bases in between. The CDR3 is 14 residues long. The CDR3 nucleotides are TGTGCCAGCAGCTTAATTGTAGGAGGGAATGAGCAGTTCTTC. Protein sequence: CASSLIVGGNEQFF.

This sequence joins TRBV7-2 and TRBJ1-5; D may be TRBD1 (5 bases). Trimming left V 5 bases short and J 6 bases short, with 14 bases between. The CDR3 is 14 amino acids. Germline V gene lookup returns CDR1 SGHTA and CDR2 FQGNSA. In nucleotides, the CDR3 is TGTGCCAGCAGCGCTTTAATTAGGGGTCAGCCCCAGCATTTT. Protein: CASSALIRGQPQHF.

This chain connects TRBV11-3 to TRBJ2-1; TRBD1 might be the D (5 bases). CDR1 and CDR2 (germline): SGHNT, YENEEA. The CDR3 is 13 amino acids. The V end lost 1 base, the J end lost 7 bases, and 8 bases lay between the germline ends. The CDR3 here is CASSLGGPNEQFF. CDR3 sequence (DNA): TGTGCCAGCAGCTTAGGGGGCCCGAATGAGCAGTTCTTC.

The chain has TRBV9 and TRBJ1-3, with D possibly matching TRBD1 (5 bases). The CDR3 has 16 amino acids. CDR1 and CDR2 from the germline V gene are SGDLS and YYNGEE. V lost 2 bases, J lost 2 bases, and 14 bases lay in between. Here the CDR3 DNA reads TGTGCCAGCAGCGTTATGGGGCAGCCCACTGGAAACACCATATATTTT. It translates to CASSVMGQPTGNTIYF.

This rearrangement joins TRBV18 to TRBJ2-2, with a tentative D call TRBD1 (6 bases). The CDR3 is 13 amino acids. Germline CDR1 KGHSH, CDR2 LQKENI. With 2 bases removed from V and 7 bases from J, the gap between germline ends came to 8 bases. In nucleotides, the CDR3 is TGTGCCAGCTCACCAAGGGGGAACGGGGAGCTGTTTTTT. Encoded protein: CASSPRGNGELFF.

The CDR3 sequence: CASSPRQGGFEKLFF. In DNA, the CDR3 is TGTGCCAGCAGCCCTAGACAGGGCGGTTTTGAAAAACTGTTTTTT. The chain has TRBV11-3 and TRBJ1-4; 7 nucleotides match TRBD1. This CDR3 comprises 15 residues. Germline CDR1 is SGHNT and CDR2 is YENEEA. The V gene end was trimmed by 5 bases and the J gene end by 7 bases; junction bases not matched to a gene: 10.